These 23 T cell receptor beta chains came from one sample sequenced in a study of CD8+CD57+ T cells in acquired aplastic anemia (dated by TCRdb to 2016 to 2019). For sequencing, an Illumina HiSeq 2000 was employed. Profiling of TCR beta VDJ combinations and CDR3 sequences used genomic DNA as the template. Starting from the raw public reads, TCRdb applied fastp trimming at Q25, assembled clones with MiXCR and retained in-frame beta chains. Entries that share a CDR3 protein sequence are merged under the most common genes and DNA. Recorded for this sample are roughly 260,000 distinct CDR3 sequences; around 46% of them occurred a single time. The top ten clones comprise less than 9% of the sample. Expansion of CD8+CD57+ cells had been shown by flow cytometry in the patients chosen for sequencing. Sequencing was carried out using sorted CD4+, CD8+, or CD8+CD57+ T cells (not recorded which) from PBMCs. These TCRs come from a human donor with aplastic anemia.

The rearrangement links TRBV4-1 to TRBJ2-7; TRBD1 matches 8 bases. The CDR3 runs to 16 residues. V was pared by 4 bases and J by 5 bases, with 13 bases of the junction left unmatched. Germline V gene lookup returns CDR1 MGHRA and CDR2 YSYEKL. The CDR3 here is CASSLFNTGGTDEQYF. CDR3 DNA sequence: TGCGCCAGCAGCCTTTTCAATACAGGGGGAACGGACGAGCAGTACTTC.

This clonotype was recorded many times. CDR3 in DNA: TGTGCCAGCAGCCCGGGGAGCCCCGCCGGCTACACCTTC. Encoded protein: CASSPGSPAGYTF. The chain has TRBV5-4 and TRBJ1-2; D gene ambiguous. Germline values: CDR1 SGHNT, CDR2 YYREEE (reference sequence). With 4 bases removed from V and 8 bases from J, the gap between germline ends came to 15 bases. The CDR3 spans 13 residues.

The chain has TRBV4-3 and TRBJ1-6; D remains ambiguous. V was cut by 3 bases and J by 7 bases, with 13 bases left in between. The CDR3 is made up of 15 amino acids. Germline CDR1 is LGHNA and CDR2 is YSLEER. The CDR3: CASSHPAWRNSPLHF. The CDR3 coding sequence is TGCGCCAGCAGCCACCCCGCGTGGCGGAATTCACCCCTCCACTTT.

On this clonotype itself: This clone may be a read error of a much larger clone one base away. The chain recombines TRBV9 with TRBJ2-7; TRBD2 matches at 7 bases. The CDR3 consists of 14 residues. Looked up from germline, CDR1 is SGDLS and CDR2 is YYNGEE. CDR3 DNA: TGTGCCAGCAGCGTCTTGCGGGAGAGTAACGAGCAGTGCTTC. Encoded protein: CASSVLRESNEQCF.

On this clonotype itself: A single base separates this from a much larger clone, so it may be a read error. The CDR3 DNA sequence: TGCAGTGCTAGAGATAGGGGGGAGTCCTACGAGCAGCACTTC. This sequence encodes CSARDRGESYEQHF. The chain recombines TRBV20-1 with TRBJ2-7; D possibly matches TRBD1 or TRBD2 (6 bases each). The CDR3 sequence is 14 residues long. Germline loops: CDR1 DFQATT, CDR2 SNEGSKA (reference sequence).

The chain joins TRBV14 to TRBJ2-5, with a tentative D call TRBD2 (7 bases). The CDR3 spans 18 residues. Trimming shortened V by 6 bases and J by 5 bases, and 28 bases separated the two germline ends. Germline lookup yields CDR1 SGHDN and CDR2 FVKESK. CDR3 protein: CASSYSSRAGAPGETQYF. Written as DNA, the CDR3 is TGTGCCAGCAGTTATTCGAGTAGGGCGGGGGCCCCGGGGGAGACCCAGTACTTC. Based on the CDR3 plus reference TRBV14 and TRBJ2-5, the full variable domain is EAGVTQFPSHSVIEKGQTVTLRCDPISGHDNLYWYRRVMGKEIKFLLHFVKESKQDESGMPNNRFLAERTGGTYSTLKVQPAELEDSGVYFCASSYSSRAGAPGETQYFGPGTRLLVL.

This rearrangement joins TRBV7-3 to TRBJ1-4, with 11 bases that match TRBD1. The V and J ends lost 2 bases and 5 bases, in that order; junction bases with no gene match: 7. Germline V gene data show CDR1 as SGHTA and CDR2 as FQGTGA. This CDR3 is 17 amino acids long. The CDR3: CASSLWGQGGENEKLFF. CDR3 coding DNA: TGTGCCAGCAGCTTATGGGGACAGGGGGGAGAAAATGAAAAACTGTTTTTT.

This clonotype was seen repeatedly, ten times or more. V usage is TRBV24-1 and J usage is TRBJ2-1; perhaps TRBD1 as D (5 bases). The CDR3 is made up of 16 amino acids. The germline V gene encodes CDR1 KGHDR and CDR2 SFDVKD. V was clipped by 4 bases and J by 8 bases, with 20 bases between them. The CDR3 nucleotides are TGTGCCACCAGTGACGGATCAGGGATCCGAGGCCATGAGCAGTTCTTC. It encodes CATSDGSGIRGHEQFF.

The chain recombines TRBV7-3 with TRBJ2-1; D gene unclear. CDR3 length: 14 amino acids. Trimming pared 5 bases from V and 12 bases from J, leaving 20 bases between. Per germline, CDR1 SGHTA and CDR2 FQGTGA. This chain's CDR3 is CASSVRAALDTQFF. The CDR3 DNA is TGTGCCAGCAGCGTCCGGGCTGCTTTAGATACGCAGTTCTTC. The full variable domain, in which reference TRBV7-3 and TRBJ2-1 provide the parts outside the CDR3, is GAGVSQTPSNKVTEKGKYVELRCDPISGHTALYWYRQSLGQGPEFLIYFQGTGAADDSGLPNDRFFAVRPEGSVSTLKIQRTERGDSAVYLCASSVRAALDTQFFGPGTRLTVL.

This clonotype was recorded many times. The chain uses TRBV10-3 and TRBJ1-3; the D is unclear. V lost 2 bases and J 0 bases, leaving 11 bases between the germline ends. The CDR3 sequence is 16 residues long. The germline V gene has CDR1 ENHRY and CDR2 SYGVKD. The CDR3 loop is CAISERDTDSGNTIYF. CDR3 DNA: TGTGCCATCAGTGAGAGGGATACAGACTCTGGAAACACCATATATTTT.

This clonotype was detected once. The chain carries TRBV11-1 and TRBJ2-7; D is possibly TRBD1 (5 bases). V dropped 5 bases and J dropped 0 bases, with 14 bases sitting between them. Per the germline V gene, CDR1 is SGHAT and CDR2 is FQDESV (reference sequence). This CDR3 has 15 residues. CDR3: CASSTGRVASYEQYF. The DNA for the CDR3 is TGTGCCAGCAGCACGGGCAGGGTCGCCTCCTACGAGCAGTACTTC.

The rearrangement links TRBV14 to TRBJ2-1; 7 bases are a match to TRBD2. The CDR3 totals 13 residues. V lost 10 bases, J lost 4 bases, and 7 bases stayed unmatched. Germline loops: CDR1 SGHDN, CDR2 FVKESK. The CDR3 nucleotides are TGTGCCACCCGCAGAGCGGGGTACAATGAGCAGTTCTTC. Its translation is CATRRAGYNEQFF.

The chain carries TRBV27 and TRBJ1-2, with D perhaps TRBD1 (5 bases). The germline V and J ends were trimmed by 6 bases and 7 bases, with 15 bases remaining between them. CDR3 length: 13 residues. Germline lookup yields CDR1 MNHEY and CDR2 SMNVEV (reference sequence). The CDR3 DNA follows: TGTGCCAGCAGCCAGGCTGGGGACTTTGGCTACACCTTC. Translating it yields CASSQAGDFGYTF.

Note on this clonotype: The junction does not match germline at one end; this may be a read error. The V gene is TRBV4-1, the J gene TRBJ2-1; 7 bases map to TRBD1. The CDR3 is 17 residues long. The germline CDR1 and CDR2 sequences are MGHRA and YSYEKL. The CDR3 sequence is CASSVRSGTVSYSEQFF. CDR3 DNA sequence: TGCGCCAGCAGCGTCAGATCCGGGACAGTCTCCTACAGTGAGCAGTTCTTC.

This chain joins TRBV7-8 and TRBJ1-2, with a possible D match to TRBD1 (5 bases). Trimming left V 2 bases short and J 6 bases short, with 19 bases between. Germline V lookup: CDR1 SGHVS, CDR2 FQNEAQ. The CDR3 covers 16 residues. For the CDR3, the DNA is TGTGCCAGCAGCTTAAGGGATGGATCCAGGGCGAATGGCTACACCTTC. Translated, it gives CASSLRDGSRANGYTF. Combining the CDR3 with reference TRBV7-8 and TRBJ1-2 gives the whole variable domain GAGVSQSPRYKVAKRGQDVALRCDPISGHVSLFWYQQALGQGPEFLTYFQNEAQLDKSGLPSDRFFAERPEGSVSTLKIQRTQQEDSAVYLCASSLRDGSRANGYTFGSGTRLTVV.

V and J are TRBV19 and TRBJ1-1, with 8 bases lining up with TRBD1. The CDR3 extends over 15 amino acids. The V gene's germline CDR1 is LNHDA and CDR2 SQIVND (reference sequence). The V and J ends lost 4 bases and 6 bases, in that order; junction bases with no gene match: 10. The CDR3 sequence: CASSNRATGVPEAFF. The DNA of the CDR3 is TGTGCCAGTAGTAACCGGGCGACAGGGGTCCCTGAAGCTTTCTTT.

This clonotype was observed a single time. The CDR3 region is CSAQGGPGRGNQPQHF. CDR3 coding DNA: TGCAGTGCACAGGGGGGGCCAGGGCGGGGCAATCAGCCCCAGCATTTT. This chain uses TRBV20-1 with TRBJ1-5; TRBD1 aligns across 8 bases. Trimming at V came to 6 bases and at J to 2 bases, leaving 12 bases not matched to a gene. The V gene's germline CDR1 is DFQATT and CDR2 SNEGSKA (reference sequence). CDR3 length: 16 residues.

V usage is TRBV12-3 or TRBV12-4 and J usage is TRBJ1-2, with 9 nucleotides matching TRBD1. V shed 4 bases and J 7 bases; nucleotides not matched to a gene: 7. CDR3 length: 14 residues. CDR3 in amino acids: CASSWGQGISGYTF. DNA of the CDR3: TGTGCCAGCAGTTGGGGACAGGGAATTTCTGGCTACACCTTC.

The chain uses TRBV7-2 and TRBJ1-1, with D uncertain. Germline loops: CDR1 SGHTA, CDR2 FQGNSA. V was cut by 5 bases and J by 3 bases, with 7 bases left in between. The CDR3 covers 12 residues. The CDR3 DNA sequence: TGTGCCAGCAGCCAAGACGACACTGAAGCTTTCTTT. It translates to CASSQDDTEAFF.

This clonotype was recorded many times. This chain joins TRBV11-3 and TRBJ1-4, with a weak D call TRBD1 (5 bases). Germline CDR1 reads SGHNT; CDR2 reads YENEEA. V was trimmed by 10 bases and J by 5 bases, leaving 20 bases between them. The CDR3 is 15 residues long. The CDR3 DNA is TGTGCCACCAAAAGGGACGGCGGTCGGAATGAAAAACTGTTTTTT. Amino acids: CATKRDGGRNEKLFF.

At least ten counts were recorded for this clonotype. J is TRBJ1-5 and V is TRBV6-1; 10 bases fit TRBD1. Looked up from germline, CDR1 is MNHNS and CDR2 is SASEGT. This CDR3 has 14 amino acids. The J segment lost 6 bases and the V segment lost 3 bases, leaving 2 bases of the junction unmatched. The CDR3 region has the DNA TGTGCCAGCAGTGAGACAGGGGGCGGTCAGCCCCAGCATTTT. It yields the protein CASSETGGGQPQHF.

Concerning this clonotype itself: A much larger clone sits a single nucleotide away, making a read error possible. This chain uses TRBV3-1 with TRBJ2-7; D call uncertain. This CDR3 spans 14 amino acids. The germline CDR1 and CDR2 sequences are LGHDT and YNNKEL (reference sequence). The CDR3 region has the DNA TGTGCCAGCAGCCAAGATCCGACATCCTACAAGCAGTACTTC. It encodes CASSQDPTSYKQYF.

At least ten counts were recorded for this clonotype. The chain carries TRBV7-6 and TRBJ1-1; perhaps TRBD1 as D (5 bases). The V and J ends lost 4 bases and 4 bases respectively, with 13 bases between them. This CDR3 is built from 14 residues. Germline lookup yields CDR1 SGHVS and CDR2 FNYEAQ. For the CDR3, the DNA is TGTGCCAGCAGCTCAGAGGGGCCGCTCACTGAAGCTTTCTTT. Translated, it gives CASSSEGPLTEAFF.